These 31 T cell receptor beta chains originate from one sample sequenced in a study of blood T cell repertoires in COVID-19. The table came from immunoSEQ multiplex PCR; TCRdb's copy has only in-frame clones and leaves some out. The repertoire holds approximately 64,000 clones, about 88% seen once, with under 4% in the top ten. Sequencing was done on a sample of peripheral blood. These receptors all come from a man aged 65 to 79 with acute or convalescent COVID-19.

The chain employs TRBV20-1 and TRBJ2-5; TRBD2 might be the D (5 bases). Per the germline V gene, CDR1 is DFQATT and CDR2 is SNEGSKA (reference sequence). The CDR3 has 15 residues. V was clipped by 3 bases and J by 2 bases, with 16 bases between them. Here the CDR3 DNA reads TGCAGTGCTAGTCTCAGGAGGTGGGATCAAGAGACCCAGTACTTC. Translation: CSASLRRWDQETQYF.

The chain's CDR3 is CASSERQGGEQYF. Written as DNA, the CDR3 is TGTGCCAGCAGCGAACGCCAGGGAGGCGAGCAGTACTTC. V usage is TRBV7-8 and J usage is TRBJ2-7, with D tentatively TRBD2 (6 bases). Trimming pared 5 bases from V and 6 bases from J, leaving 14 bases between. The length of the CDR3 is 13 residues. Germline lookup yields CDR1 SGHVS and CDR2 FQNEAQ.

The V gene is TRBV2, the J gene TRBJ2-1; 9 nucleotides match TRBD2. This CDR3 has 18 amino acids. V lost 7 bases and J lost 5; bases outside the gene matches: 18. Looked up from germline, CDR1 is SNHLY and CDR2 is FYNNEI. CDR3 protein: CASTIGTSKRGPHNEQFF. DNA of the CDR3: TGTGCCAGCACGATCGGGACTAGCAAAAGGGGTCCCCACAATGAGCAGTTCTTC.

The chain joins TRBV5-6 to TRBJ1-2; tentatively, D is TRBD1 (5 bases). V lost 3 bases and J 0 bases, leaving 18 bases between the germline ends. The CDR3 runs to 17 residues. CDR1 and CDR2 (germline): SGHDT, YYEEEE. The DNA of the CDR3 is TGTGCCAGCAGCTCGAACCTTCTGCAGGGATCTAACTATGGCTACACCTTC. This sequence encodes CASSSNLLQGSNYGYTF. Based on the CDR3 plus reference TRBV5-6 and TRBJ1-2, the full variable domain is DAGVTQSPTHLIKTRGQQVTLRCSPKSGHDTVSWYQQALGQGPQFIFQYYEEEERQRGNFPDRFSGHQFPNYSSELNVNALLLGDSALYLCASSSNLLQGSNYGYTFGSGTRLTVV.

The chain joins TRBV28 to TRBJ2-1; the match to TRBD2 covers 8 bases. The CDR3 extends over 17 amino acids. From germline, CDR1 is MDHEN and CDR2 SYDVKM. Losses at the gene ends were 2 bases for V and 5 bases for J; bases not matched to a gene: 11. CDR3 in DNA: TGTGCCAGCAGTTTACAGCCCGGGGGGGGCAATAACAATGAGCAGTTCTTC. Residues: CASSLQPGGGNNNEQFF.

The chain uses TRBV12-3 or TRBV12-4 and TRBJ1-1; D is uncertain. The CDR3 has 11 residues. V was shortened by 7 bases and J by 7 bases, with 10 bases between the two germline ends. CDR3 residues: CASTLGIEAFF. The CDR3 region has the DNA TGTGCCAGCACCCTCGGGATTGAAGCTTTCTTT.

The chain joins TRBV10-2 to TRBJ1-6, with no clear D. There are 14 residues in the CDR3. Trimming took off 4 bases at V and 7 bases at J, with 11 bases between the two ends. Germline V gene data show CDR1 as WSHSY and CDR2 as SAAADI. This chain's CDR3 is CASSADYGNSPLHF. The CDR3 DNA follows: TGCGCCAGCAGTGCCGACTACGGGAATTCACCCCTCCACTTT.

V and J are TRBV25-1 and TRBJ1-1; 9 bases match TRBD1. Trimming at V came to 4 bases and at J to 0 bases, leaving 6 bases not matched to a gene. Germline values: CDR1 MGHDK, CDR2 SYGVNS. The CDR3 is made up of 16 amino acids. CDR3 nucleotides: TGTGCCAGCAGTGGAGGGACAGGGCCCATGAACACTGAAGCTTTCTTT. Translating gives CASSGGTGPMNTEAFF.

V is TRBV6-4 and J is TRBJ2-7; a weak D match, TRBD1 (6 bases). Germline values: CDR1 MRHNA, CDR2 SNTAGT. The CDR3 has 14 amino acids. V lost 6 bases, J lost 3 bases, and 15 bases lay in between. The CDR3 sequence is CASRGTGTYYEQYF. The CDR3 nucleotides are TGTGCCAGCAGGGGCACAGGGACATACTACGAGCAGTACTTC.

The gene calls are TRBV11-3 and TRBJ2-1; possibly TRBD2 for D (6 bases). V was trimmed by 5 bases and J by 1 base, leaving 12 bases between them. The CDR3 runs to 15 residues. In germline, CDR1 is SGHNT, CDR2 YENEEA. This chain's CDR3 is CASSPTLASYNEQFF. DNA of the CDR3: TGTGCCAGCAGCCCCACCCTAGCGTCCTACAATGAGCAGTTCTTC. Full variable domain (missing parts from reference TRBV11-3 and TRBJ2-1): EAGVVQSPRYKIIEKKQPVAFWCNPISGHNTLYWYLQNLGQGPELLIRYENEEAVDDSQLPKDRFSAERLKGVDSTLKIQPAELGDSAVYLCASSPTLASYNEQFFGPGTRLTVL.

V and J are TRBV6-6 and TRBJ1-2; 7 bases fit TRBD1. The germline V gene has CDR1 MNHNY and CDR2 SVGAGI (reference sequence). The CDR3 consists of 14 residues. Trimming at V came to 7 bases and at J to 4 bases, leaving 9 bases not matched to a gene. The CDR3 region is CASTQPGGIYGYTF. CDR3 nucleotides: TGTGCCAGCACCCAACCAGGGGGGATCTATGGCTACACCTTC.

In its sample, this clone was seen once. The chain uses TRBV19 and TRBJ1-4, with D unclear. CDR1 LNHDA and CDR2 SQIVND come from the germline V gene (reference sequence). The length of the CDR3 is 14 residues. V was shortened by 10 bases and J by 0 bases, with 12 bases between the two germline ends. The CDR3 DNA sequence: TGTGCCACCAGACCGGGGTCAACTAATGAAAAACTGTTTTTT. Its protein is CATRPGSTNEKLFF.

This chain links TRBV5-1 with TRBJ2-5, with 13 bases aligning to TRBD2. The CDR3 spans 17 residues. The V gene end was trimmed by 6 bases and the J gene end by 4 bases; junction bases not matched to a gene: 12. Germline values: CDR1 SGHRS, CDR2 YFSETQ. The CDR3 spells CASNPEGTSGAGETQYF. For the CDR3, the DNA is TGCGCCAGCAACCCCGAGGGGACTAGCGGGGCGGGAGAGACCCAGTACTTC.

The chain uses TRBV9 and TRBJ2-7; 10 bases align to TRBD2. J lost 0 bases, V lost 0 bases, and 6 bases had no gene match. This CDR3 contains 17 residues. Per germline, CDR1 SGDLS and CDR2 YYNGEE. The CDR3 DNA is TGTGCCAGCAGCGTAGCTAGCGGGGGCCTGTTCTCCTACGAGCAGTACTTC. Its protein is CASSVASGGLFSYEQYF. Together with reference TRBV9 and TRBJ2-7, the CDR3 gives the full variable domain: DSGVTQTPKHLITATGQRVTLRCSPRSGDLSVYWYQQSLDQGLQFLIQYYNGEERAKGNILERFSAQQFPDLHSELNLSSLELGDSALYFCASSVASGGLFSYEQYFGPGTRLTVT.

This clone was observed a few times. The same CDR3 arises from other DNA sequences in this sample as well. V usage is TRBV11-2 and J usage is TRBJ2-2; TRBD1 might be the D (5 bases). The length of the CDR3 is 15 residues. V lost 1 base, J lost 5 bases, and 11 bases lay in between. The V gene's germline CDR1 is SGHAT and CDR2 FQNNGV. The CDR3 region is CASSLGRVGTGELFF. In DNA, the CDR3 is TGTGCCAGCAGCTTAGGCAGGGTTGGGACCGGGGAGCTGTTTTTT. The variable domain in full, with the rest retrieved from reference TRBV11-2 and TRBJ2-2, is EAGVAQSPRYKIIEKRQSVAFWCNPISGHATLYWYQQILGQGPKLLIQFQNNGVVDDSQLPKDRFSAERLKGVDSTLKIQPAKLEDSAVYLCASSLGRVGTGELFFGEGSRLTVL.

The chain is built from TRBV5-1 and TRBJ1-2; 11 bases are a match to TRBD1. From germline, CDR1 is SGHRS and CDR2 YFSETQ. Germline trimming cut 4 bases from V and 3 bases from J; bases unmatched to any gene: 5. The CDR3 is 15 amino acids. CDR3 coding DNA: TGCGCCAGCAGCCTGGACAGGGGGCGTTACTATGGCTACACCTTC. Its translation: CASSLDRGRYYGYTF.

V gene TRBV9 combines with J gene TRBJ1-2; 9 bases line up with TRBD1. This CDR3 has 16 residues. Germline assignment: CDR1 SGDLS and CDR2 YYNGEE. Trimming removed 0 bases from V and 7 bases from J; junction bases left unmatched: 10. CDR3 bases: TGTGCCAGCAGCGTAGGGAGGGGACAGGGAGTACGTGGCTACACCTTC. It encodes CASSVGRGQGVRGYTF.

J is TRBJ1-1 and V is TRBV4-1, with D unresolved. This CDR3 is built from 17 residues. From germline, CDR1 is MGHRA and CDR2 YSYEKL. Trimming removed 1 base at V and 3 bases at J, with 18 bases between. CDR3 sequence: CASSQARRTGRDTEAFF. In DNA form, the CDR3 reads TGCGCCAGCAGCCAAGCTCGAAGGACGGGAAGGGACACTGAAGCTTTCTTT.

The chain employs TRBV7-8 and TRBJ2-1, with D possibly being TRBD1 (6 bases). The CDR3 extends over 15 amino acids. V shed 7 bases and J shed 6 bases, with 19 bases lying between them. Germline V gene data show CDR1 as SGHVS and CDR2 as FQNEAQ. CDR3 sequence (DNA): TGTGCCAGCACTCCTAGTGGACAGTCTCTCAATGAGCAGTTCTTC. Translated: CASTPSGQSLNEQFF.

With respect to this clone: The same CDR3 can be traced to other DNA sequences in this sample. The chain links TRBV9 to TRBJ2-7; TRBD2 matches 7 bases. Germline V gives CDR1 SGDLS, CDR2 YYNGEE. V was pared by 4 bases and J by 6 bases, with 10 bases of the junction left unmatched. This CDR3 comprises 14 residues. CDR3 protein: CASSLDGGGLEQYF. The DNA of the CDR3 is TGTGCCAGCAGCCTTGACGGGGGAGGGCTCGAGCAGTACTTC.

This clone was detected once. The gene calls are TRBV27 and TRBJ1-4, with D hard to call. V was pared by 4 bases and J by 2 bases, with 14 bases between. This CDR3 contains 16 residues. Germline CDR1 is MNHEY and CDR2 is SMNVEV (reference sequence). CDR3 loop: CASSSTRRATNEKLFF. The DNA for the CDR3 is TGTGCCAGCAGTTCGACTCGGAGGGCGACTAATGAAAAACTGTTTTTT.

The rearrangement joins TRBV5-1 to TRBJ1-2; D possibly corresponds to TRBD1 (6 bases). V was trimmed by 3 bases and J by 6 bases, leaving 15 bases between them. In germline, CDR1 is SGHRS, CDR2 YFSETQ. CDR3 size: 14 residues. The CDR3 DNA sequence: TGCGCCAGCAGCTCCGGACAGTCTGTTAATGGCTACACCTTC. This translates into CASSSGQSVNGYTF.

The gene calls are TRBV4-2 and TRBJ2-1; possible D gene TRBD2, 6 bases. This CDR3 contains 14 residues. Germline V gene sequence: CDR1 LGHNA, CDR2 YNFKEQ. Trimming removed 0 bases from V and 7 bases from J, with 10 bases in between. The CDR3 loop reads CASSQEPRGNEQFF. The DNA for the CDR3 is TGTGCCAGCAGCCAAGAACCCCGGGGGAATGAGCAGTTCTTC.

The chain has TRBV9 and TRBJ1-1; weak D call: TRBD1 (6 bases). The CDR3 sequence is 14 residues long. Trimming stripped 5 bases from V and 8 bases from J, with 19 bases between. Germline assignment: CDR1 SGDLS and CDR2 YYNGEE. In nucleotides, the CDR3 is TGTGCCAGCAGTAGAGGGGGAACGGCGCCCGAAGCTTTCTTT. It codes for CASSRGGTAPEAFF.

CDR3 sequence (DNA): TGTGCCAGCCTAACCGGGACAGGGGGCAGGAACACTGAAGCTTTCTTT. Translating gives CASLTGTGGRNTEAFF. The gene calls are TRBV6-6 and TRBJ1-1, with TRBD1 matching over 12 bases. The germline V gene encodes CDR1 MNHNY and CDR2 SVGAGI (reference sequence). The V and J ends lost 8 bases and 1 base, in that order; junction bases with no gene match: 8. CDR3 size: 16 residues.

The V call is TRBV14, the J call TRBJ2-6, with D possibly being TRBD1 (7 bases). The CDR3 length is 17 residues. Germline CDR1 and CDR2: SGHDN and FVKESK. Trimming took off 4 bases at V and 4 bases at J, with 17 bases between the two ends. Here the CDR3 reads CASSRRDSLPGANVLTF. The CDR3 DNA follows: TGTGCCAGCAGCCGGCGGGACAGTCTCCCCGGGGCCAACGTCCTGACTTTC.

The chain couples TRBV4-3 to TRBJ1-1; D remains ambiguous. Trimming pared 0 bases from V and 4 bases from J, leaving 12 bases between. This CDR3 is 15 amino acids long. Germline V gene sequence: CDR1 LGHNA, CDR2 YSLEER. DNA of the CDR3: TGCGCCAGCAGCCAAGATAGCGATGTGGGCACTGAAGCTTTCTTT. It encodes CASSQDSDVGTEAFF.

V and J are TRBV9 and TRBJ1-2, with a tentative D call TRBD1 (6 bases). In germline, CDR1 is SGDLS, CDR2 YYNGEE. Deletions cut 4 bases from V and 6 bases from J, with 16 bases between. CDR3 length: 14 amino acids. The CDR3: CASSTSGGADGYTF. CDR3 DNA: TGTGCCAGCAGCACCTCGGGGGGGGCGGATGGCTACACCTTC.

This clone was counted only a few times. The CDR3 loop is CASSPQGRNYYGYTF. As DNA, the CDR3 is TGTGCCAGCTCACCACAGGGGAGGAACTATTATGGCTACACCTTC. V gene TRBV18 combines with J gene TRBJ1-2; weak D call: TRBD1 (5 bases). This CDR3 has 15 amino acids. Per the germline V gene, CDR1 is KGHSH and CDR2 is LQKENI. Deletions cut 1 base from V and 5 bases from J, with 14 bases between.

J is TRBJ1-4 and V is TRBV7-2, with D unresolved. There are 15 residues in the CDR3. Germline V gives CDR1 SGHTA, CDR2 FQGNSA. V was shortened by 5 bases and J by 0 bases, with 10 bases between the two germline ends. CDR3: CASSEQKTTNEKLFF. CDR3 coding DNA: TGTGCCAGCAGCGAACAGAAGACAACTAATGAAAAACTGTTTTTT.

The chain uses TRBV19 and TRBJ2-3; D may be TRBD2 (6 bases). This CDR3 has 14 amino acids. Per germline, CDR1 LNHDA and CDR2 SQIVND (reference sequence). V was clipped by 7 bases and J by 1 base, with 12 bases between them. The CDR3 sequence is CASTEGGGTDTQYF. DNA for the CDR3: TGTGCCAGTACGGAGGGCGGGGGCACAGATACGCAGTATTTT.